Described below is a single T cell receptor (beta chain) sequence and its context. Its antigen is undetermined. The PCR was carried out with 60 Vbeta primers and 13 Jbeta primers. Here immunoSEQ multiplex PCR was the method, and the copy in TCRdb shows in-frame clones only, minus some. The table includes 200,000 to 250,000 clones, over 80% detected once. The sample comes from a study of cytomegalovirus exposure and HLA in healthy donors. Study-wide results and limits: A later analysis found most CMV-associated TCR beta chains apparently HLA-restricted.

The TCR sequence derives from a middle-aged woman in good health and CMV-seropositive. The specimen was PBMCs.

The CDR3 nucleotides are TGTGCCAGCAGCCCGGACCTCAACAGGGAAAGATACTTC. As protein: CASSPDLNRERYF. This sequence joins TRBV6-5 and TRBJ2-7; D may be TRBD1 (6 bases). The ends were cut back, 6 bases at V and 13 bases at J, with 22 bases in the middle. Germline CDR1 and CDR2: MNHEY and SVGAGI. The CDR3 has 13 amino acids.